This record looks at one TCR beta chain sequence and its context. The table came from immunoSEQ multiplex PCR; TCRdb's copy has only in-frame clones and leaves some out. The sample yields about 80,000 clones, approximately 80% seen once. This record belongs to a study of blood T cell repertoires in COVID-19. Study summary: T cells, B-cell-depleted T cells, or PBMCs provided the cDNA or gDNA that served as material.

The sample taken for sequencing was peripheral blood. This receptor was identified in an older man with acute or convalescent COVID-19.

The chain's CDR3 is CASSKGLAGGLSYEQYF. DNA for the CDR3: TGCGCCAGCAGCAAAGGACTAGCGGGGGGGCTTTCCTACGAGCAGTACTTC. The J gene is TRBJ2-7, the V gene TRBV4-1; 15 bases align to TRBD2. The CDR3 totals 17 residues. Per the germline V gene, CDR1 is MGHRA and CDR2 is YSYEKL. J gave up 1 base and V 5 bases, and 6 bases lay outside the gene matches.